The entry below gives a single TCR beta chain sequence along with its context. The antigen it recognizes is unknown. No base quality information exists; no much larger clone differs at one position. Cut back by 2 bases and 8 bases, the V and J ends lie 19 bases apart. The germline V gene yields MNHEY for CDR1 and SVGAGI for CDR2. The CDR3, from cysteine to phenylalanine, totals 15 residues. The sequence is cut down to CDR3 DNA, 45 bases in frame from base 1. The protocol used for the library was the immunoSEQ multiplex PCR assay. The multiplex PCR relied on a mix of 60 forward primers for TCR Vbeta segments and 13 reverse primers for TCR Jbeta segments. A multiplex PCR assay on genomic DNA amplified the CDR3 region of rearranged TCR beta genes. The amplified TCR beta libraries were sequenced on the Illumina HiSeq System as 87-base-pair reads. Turning to the authors' computational methods: A later analysis counted approximately 76 million unique TCR beta chains across the 650 to 700 repertoires, and about 10 million of these chains were shared by at least two donors. To remove PCR and sequencing errors, raw reads were error-corrected and collapsed into unique sequences using a nearest-neighbor algorithm that merged closely related sequences. To assign V, D and J gene segments, CDR3 sequences were aligned to IMGT reference sequences. For a sequence to be retained, a match of at least six nucleotides to both a V gene segment and a J gene segment was required. Rearrangements were called productive when the CDR3 lacked stop codons and stayed in frame with V and J; all others were non-productive. CDR3 was defined by IMGT convention, running from the second conserved V-encoded cysteine to the conserved J-encoded phenylalanine. The earlier analysis of 500 to 750 of the donors excluded any sequence lacking an unambiguous match to a single V gene segment. An earlier analysis of a few hundred of the donors called V segments functional above 56.7% productive rearrangements and segregating when the between-donor standard deviation exceeded 5%. A statistical classification framework was built to diagnose cytomegalovirus status from the catalog of TCR beta chain sequences. In a later analysis, V and J genes were assigned by comparing TCR nucleotide sequences against IMGT/GENE-DB human TR gene sequences. In a later analysis, CDR3 sequences and most-parsimonious VDJ recombination scenarios were assigned using the TCRdist pipeline. In a later analysis, every TCR beta chain was defined by the combination of its CDR3 amino acid sequence and its V-gene family, and reads without a unique V-gene family were dropped. In a later analysis, approximately 590 highly shared, low-generation-probability nucleotide sequences were removed to address suspected cross-contamination and a sequencing artifact. In a later analysis, a clonal expansion index for each public chain was calculated from normalized within-repertoire ranks of inferred template counts. A later analysis computed generation probabilities with a VDJ recombination model fitted to out-of-frame rearrangements, and checked the results against IGoR. A later analysis scored TCR-TCR, TCR-HLA and TCR-CMV co-occurrence with hypergeometric tests, applying a repertoire-size bias correction to TCR pairs. To estimate false discovery rates, a later analysis permuted the HLA or CMV assignments 20 times. In a later analysis, co-occurring TCRs were grouped with DBSCAN, and TCRdist sequence similarity was added when clustering was performed within HLA-allele-positive subsets. Co-occurrence clustering excluded repertoires with fewer than 30,000 or more than 120,000 public chains, plus five with anomalous nucleotide sharing. Entries here come from immuneACCESS through TCRdb and include only in-frame sequences with V and J called. Some clones fail to appear in such tables; in the studies checked, an unresolved V gene covers under half of the shortfall, and the cause of the remainder is unknown. V and J calls plus clone size are reproduced from that table; the DNA served to infer D and trimming. The sample has around 150,000 clones on record, more than 70% of them singletons. Over 1.1% of the sample rests with the top ten.

The record originates from a study of cytomegalovirus exposure and HLA in healthy donors (dated by TCRdb to about 2017). As for the study more broadly: An earlier analysis of roughly 500 of the donors reported approximately 300 Gb of sequence data and 117 million unique TCR beta sequences from 150 million to 200 million T cells. An early release covering more than 500 HLA-typed donors comprised approximately 300 gigabases of sequencing data and about 90 million unique TCR sequences. Of the 398 genotyped donors, approximately 82% fell in the genetic ancestry cluster associated with self-reported Caucasian donors. The aim of the study was to test whether cataloging public T cell receptors could identify signatures of past pathogen exposure. Using immunosequencing, the study profiled T cell repertoires from 500 to 800 subjects and related those repertoires to cytomegalovirus serostatus. Besides the first cohort of about 730 subjects, a separate validation cohort made up of around 120 different subjects was used. To predict cytomegalovirus infection status, the study combined high-throughput TCR immunosequencing, statistical association of individual TCRs with disease status, and machine learning. In a later analysis, previously published TCR beta repertoires from roughly 710 donors were re-analyzed and high-resolution HLA genotyping was added so that TCR occurrence patterns could be studied. In the later analysis, no new phenotypic data were used to find candidate immune exposures; instead, reliance was placed on TCR beta sequences and their occurrence across donors. To decide whether each TCR beta V gene segment behaved as functional or pseudogenic, an earlier analysis of approximately 620 of the donors relied on high-throughput TCR beta sequencing. Donor age, sex, ethnicity and CMV serostatus were collected together with the repertoire data. In a later genetic analysis, genome-wide SNP genotypes for about 65% of the roughly 670 donors were used, and that subset was treated as a discovery cohort. All discovery cohort repertoires had been generated using a single sequencing platform. HLA typing included class I and class II loci at four-digit resolution. Typing coverage varied by locus: about 620-630 donors for A, B, C, DRB1 and DQB1; approximately 500 for DQA1; more than 600 for DPA1; 450 to 480 for DPB1. Because of strong linkage in the cohort, 4 to 6 DR-DQ haplotypes were treated as single units for association and clustering. Among under 450 genotyped donors of the cohort, an average of 235,054 unique TCR beta nucleotide sequences were sequenced per donor, 15% to 20% of them non-productive.

Findings and caveats that apply to the study as a whole: Assigning TCR associations to individual alleles was difficult when HLA alleles, especially DR and DQ, strongly co-occurred. A further reported finding was that TCR beta sequences accurately predicted the HLA-A and HLA-B alleles for most subjects in the first cohort. Linkage disequilibrium might explain the correlated functional status among segregating V segments, but an unknown experimental factor could not be ruled out. Because some donors lacked HLA typing at each locus, the association tests relied only on the typed subset. The cohort was sequenced for TCR beta chains only, and without alpha or paired-chain data the features that could be detected were limited. According to the authors, the approach could potentially be generalized to other disease states and immunological phenotypes. Because counts were too low, approximately 15 rarely observed V segments, including chromosome 9 orphons, were excluded from the earlier analysis of under 650 of the donors. According to a later analysis, most CMV-associated TCR beta chains appeared to be HLA-restricted, and the HLA associations seemed to be driven largely by CMV exposure. A cluster of highly shared sequence variants was judged likely to represent a technical artifact of the sequencing pipeline. In a later analysis, some 17,000 TCR beta sequences were associated with specific HLA alleles at a false discovery rate of 0.05. Cytomegalovirus status was reported to be diagnosed by the classifier with high specificity and sensitivity in both the original and validation cohorts. Because the 87-base-pair reads could not distinguish some IMGT-functional V segments, including TRBV6-2 and TRBV6-3, those segments were excluded. The study listed approximately 150 TCR beta chains as associated with cytomegalovirus. In a later genetic analysis, a missense DCLRE1C variant was associated with V-gene and J-gene trimming of TCR beta chains, and the association was replicated in an independent cohort. A few of the identified cytomegalovirus-associated TCR beta chains were confirmed in vitro to be specific for cytomegalovirus antigens. A later analysis found that HLA-associated TCR beta chains were more clonally expanded and had lower generation probabilities than equally common non-associated chains. Most TCR sequences were seen in very few donors, while some public TCRs were found in many individuals. Presence/absence analyses assumed roughly uniform sequencing depth across donors, an assumption that may not hold. In an earlier analysis of about 600 of the donors, most TCR beta V segments appeared in productive rearrangements about 90% or about 30% of the time, broadly matching IMGT annotations. In a later analysis, the rate of TCR association differed among HLA loci, with DRB1 alleles having the most associated TCRs and HLA-C alleles having the fewest. The only immune exposure information available for the cohort was CMV serostatus. In a later genetic analysis, fewer N-insertions in productive TCRs were reported among donors in an Asian-associated ancestry cluster than the approximately 670-donor mean. In a later analysis, several top co-occurrence clusters were reported to appear linked to parvovirus B19, influenza, CMV and Epstein-Barr virus.

The cohort comprised some 680 healthy bone marrow donors. All cohort members were sampled while nominally healthy, although unrecorded immune exposures were likely present. The donor tested CMV seronegative and was one of the 352 seronegative cohort members. Every donor gave a peripheral blood sample, and the peripheral blood mononuclear cells from that sample were used for TCR beta sequencing. Genomic DNA extraction from the blood cell samples was performed with the Qiagen DNeasy Blood Extraction Kit. The sequenced sample was PBMCs. This clonotype originated in a man between 60 and 75 years old in good health and CMV-seronegative. The V and J genes are TRBV6-5 and TRBJ2-7, and possibly TRBD1, on 5 matching bases. The CDR3: CASSYGAEALVKQYF. The DNA is as follows: TGTGCCAGCAGTTACGGGGCAGAGGCTCTAGTGAAGCAGTACTTC.